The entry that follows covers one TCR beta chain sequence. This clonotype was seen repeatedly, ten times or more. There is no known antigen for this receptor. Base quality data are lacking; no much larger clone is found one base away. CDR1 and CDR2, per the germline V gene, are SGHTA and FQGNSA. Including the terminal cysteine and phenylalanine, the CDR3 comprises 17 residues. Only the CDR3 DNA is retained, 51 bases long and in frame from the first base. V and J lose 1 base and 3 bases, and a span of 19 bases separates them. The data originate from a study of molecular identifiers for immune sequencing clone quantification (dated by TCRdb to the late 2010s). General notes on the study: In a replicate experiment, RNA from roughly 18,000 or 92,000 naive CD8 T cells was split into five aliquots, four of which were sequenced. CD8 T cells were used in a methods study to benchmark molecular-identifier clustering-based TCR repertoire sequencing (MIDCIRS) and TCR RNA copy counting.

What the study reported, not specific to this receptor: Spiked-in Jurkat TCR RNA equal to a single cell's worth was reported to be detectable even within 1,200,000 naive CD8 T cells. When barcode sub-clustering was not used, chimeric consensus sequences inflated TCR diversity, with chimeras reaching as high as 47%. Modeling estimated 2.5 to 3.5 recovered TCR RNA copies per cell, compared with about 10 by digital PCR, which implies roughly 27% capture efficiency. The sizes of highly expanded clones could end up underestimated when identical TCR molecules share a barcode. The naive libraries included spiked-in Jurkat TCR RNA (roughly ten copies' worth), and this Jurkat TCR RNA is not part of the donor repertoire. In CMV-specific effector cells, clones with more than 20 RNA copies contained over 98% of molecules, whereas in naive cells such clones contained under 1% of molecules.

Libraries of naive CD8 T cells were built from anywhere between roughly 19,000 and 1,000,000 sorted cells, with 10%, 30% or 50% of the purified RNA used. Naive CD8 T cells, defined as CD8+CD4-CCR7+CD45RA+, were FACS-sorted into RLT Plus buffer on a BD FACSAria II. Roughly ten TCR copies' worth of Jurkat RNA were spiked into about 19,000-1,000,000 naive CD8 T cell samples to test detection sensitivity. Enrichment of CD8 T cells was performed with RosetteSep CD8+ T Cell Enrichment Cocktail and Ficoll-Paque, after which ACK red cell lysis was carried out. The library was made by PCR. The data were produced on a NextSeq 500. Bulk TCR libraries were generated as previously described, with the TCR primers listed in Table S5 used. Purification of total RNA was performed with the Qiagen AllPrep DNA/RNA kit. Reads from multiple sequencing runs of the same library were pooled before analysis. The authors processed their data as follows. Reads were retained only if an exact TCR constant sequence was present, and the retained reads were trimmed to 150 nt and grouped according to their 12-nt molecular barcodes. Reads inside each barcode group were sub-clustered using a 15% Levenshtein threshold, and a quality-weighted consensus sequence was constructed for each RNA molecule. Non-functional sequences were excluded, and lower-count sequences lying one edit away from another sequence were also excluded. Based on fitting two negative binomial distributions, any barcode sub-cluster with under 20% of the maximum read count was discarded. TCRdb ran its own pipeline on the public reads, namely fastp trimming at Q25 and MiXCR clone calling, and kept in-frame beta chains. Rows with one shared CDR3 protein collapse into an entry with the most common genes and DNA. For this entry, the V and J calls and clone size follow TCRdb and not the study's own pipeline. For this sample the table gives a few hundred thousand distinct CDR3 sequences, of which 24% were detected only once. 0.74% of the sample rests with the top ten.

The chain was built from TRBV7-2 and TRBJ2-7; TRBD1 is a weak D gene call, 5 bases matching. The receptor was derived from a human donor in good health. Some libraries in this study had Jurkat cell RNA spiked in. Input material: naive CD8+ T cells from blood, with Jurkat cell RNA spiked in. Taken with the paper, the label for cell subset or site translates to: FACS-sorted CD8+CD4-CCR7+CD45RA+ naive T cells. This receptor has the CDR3 CASSLEGVRVPDYEQYF. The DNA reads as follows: TGTGCCAGCAGCTTAGAGGGCGTCAGGGTGCCCGACTACGAGCAGTACTTC.